This T cell receptor (beta chain) appears in the sequencing data of a study of T cell responses to AZD1222 COVID-19 vaccine. General study points: A mostly white British donor set with more females was recruited, and clonal diversity was possibly underestimated.

CDR3 length: 14 residues. Germline V gives CDR1 MGHDK, CDR2 SYGVNS. Germline trimming cut 7 bases from V and 1 base from J; bases unmatched to any gene: 5. In regard to this clone: Its antigen remains unknown.

The table came from immunoSEQ multiplex PCR; TCRdb's copy has only in-frame clones and leaves some out. Among 150,000 to 250,000 clones listed, roughly 92% were seen once. V gene TRBV25-1 combines with J gene TRBJ2-3; 7 nucleotides align to TRBD2. Sequencing was performed on peripheral blood, taken 28 days after the second AZD1222 dose. The clonotype originates from an adult who received the AZD1222 COVID-19 vaccine. The CDR3 sequence: CASTLAGGTDTQYF. CDR3 sequence (DNA): TGTGCCAGCACTTTAGCGGGCGGCACAGATACGCAGTATTTT.